Listed below are T cell receptor beta chains from one sample, sequenced in a study of blood T cell repertoires in COVID-19. Libraries were prepared by immunoSEQ multiplex PCR; TCRdb keeps only in-frame clonotypes and omits some of them. Here the sample spans around 110,000 clones, 75% to 85% being singletons. The sequencing sample was made of peripheral blood. All receptors come from a man in his 70s with acute or convalescent COVID-19. Both conserved end residues are part of each CDR3. A D gene is named only where the DNA matches it firmly. Expanded clones are given a class, and other clones once, few, many or no size at all.

j_call,d_call,clone_size,v_call,cdr3_aa,cdr3_nt
TRBJ2-1,TRBD2,once,TRBV6-1,CASRLLAGGHNEQFF,TGTGCCAGCAGACTCCTAGCGGGAGGGCACAATGAGCAGTTCTTC
TRBJ2-3,TRBD1,.,TRBV24-1,CATSDAGTGSSTDTQYF,TGTGCCACCAGTGACGCCGGGACAGGATCCAGCACAGATACGCAGTATTTT
TRBJ1-4,TRBD1,.,TRBV25-1,CASSEFGQVGQKLFF,TGTGCCAGCAGTGAATTCGGACAGGTCGGCCAAAAACTGTTTTTT
TRBJ2-3,TRBD2,.,TRBV11-2,CASSYTNMGLAGERDTQYF,TGTGCCAGCAGTTACACCAACATGGGACTAGCGGGAGAGAGAGATACGCAGTATTTT
TRBJ1-1,.,few,TRBV5-4,CASSPRQIVRNTEAFF,TGTGCCAGCAGCCCTCGACAGATAGTTCGGAACACTGAAGCTTTCTTT
TRBJ1-2,.,many,TRBV6-5,CASSYSPGQFKGYTF,TGTGCCAGCAGTTACTCCCCGGGACAATTTAAGGGCTACACCTTC
TRBJ1-4,TRBD1,.,TRBV6-5,CAIKRQGVGEKLFF,TGTGCCATCAAACGACAGGGGGTTGGCGAAAAACTGTTTTTT
TRBJ1-2,TRBD1,.,TRBV3-1/TRBV3-2,CASSPGQGFYGYTF,TGTGCCAGCAGCCCCGGACAGGGTTTTTATGGCTACACCTTC
TRBJ1-2,.,.,TRBV19,CASSSARGAQGYTF,TGTGCCAGTAGTAGCGCACGGGGGGCGCAGGGCTACACCTTC
TRBJ1-2,.,few,TRBV5-1,CASSLGTGNYGYTF,TGCGCCAGCAGCTTGGGTACAGGGAATTACGGCTACACCTTC
TRBJ1-5,.,.,TRBV6-5,CASTGNENQPQHF,TGTGCCAGCACCGGGAATGAGAATCAGCCCCAGCATTTT
TRBJ2-7,.,.,TRBV29-1,CSVEEEAGSYEQYF,TGCAGCGTTGAAGAGGAGGCAGGATCATACGAGCAGTACTTC
TRBJ1-3,.,once,TRBV14,CASSQDRGGTKRGNTIYF,TGTGCCAGCAGCCAAGATCGAGGGGGTACCAAGAGGGGAAACACCATATATTTT
TRBJ2-2,TRBD2,.,TRBV30,CAWHKRGVNTGELFF,TGTGCCTGGCATAAACGGGGGGTGAACACCGGGGAGCTGTTTTTT
TRBJ2-7,TRBD2,.,TRBV10-3,CVISAGGPDEQYF,TGTGTCATCAGTGCGGGAGGGCCGGACGAGCAGTACTTC
TRBJ2-3,.,.,TRBV7-2,CASSSGGLVVDTQYF,TGTGCCAGCAGTTCAGGGGGACTAGTGGTAGATACGCAGTATTTT